These 17 T cell receptor beta chains were sequenced from one sample in a study of blood T cell repertoires in COVID-19 (dated by TCRdb to about 2020). To prepare the library, the immunoSEQ multiplex PCR assay was applied. This immuneACCESS table, as held by TCRdb, lists in-frame sequences with V and J called but not all clones. Of the missing ones, under half trace to an unresolved V gene in checked studies; the others have no known cause. In this sample the table shows about 140,000 clones, 82% of which occur a single time. About 4.3% of the sample lies in the top ten. The specimen was peripheral blood. All receptors derive from an elderly woman with acute or convalescent COVID-19.

The rearrangement links TRBV2 to TRBJ2-1, with 9 bases identical to TRBD1. The CDR3 is 15 residues long. V lost 4 bases, J lost 5 bases, and 6 bases stayed unmatched. In germline, CDR1 is SNHLY, CDR2 FYNNEI. CDR3 region: CASSVMGQGHNEQFF. As DNA, the CDR3 is TGTGCCAGCAGTGTGATGGGACAGGGTCACAATGAGCAGTTCTTC.

The J gene is TRBJ2-7, the V gene TRBV5-5; 9 bases are shared with TRBD1. V lost 5 bases to trimming and J lost 11 bases; unmatched junction nucleotides: 14. Germline V gives CDR1 SGHKS, CDR2 YYEKEE (reference sequence). The CDR3 sequence is 14 residues long. The CDR3 loop is CASRPGPGQGLEYF. The CDR3 nucleotides read TGTGCCAGCAGGCCGGGACCGGGACAGGGATTAGAGTACTTC. Full variable domain (rest looked up from reference TRBV5-5 and TRBJ2-7): DAGVTQSPTHLIKTRGQQVTLRCSPISGHKSVSWYQQVLGQGPQFIFQYYEKEERGRGNFPDRFSARQFPNYSSELNVNALLLGDSALYLCASRPGPGQGLEYFGPGTRLTVT.

The V and J genes are TRBV13 and TRBJ1-2, with 7 bases matching TRBD1. Germline V gives CDR1 PRHDT, CDR2 FYEKMQ (reference sequence). V trimming: 3 bases; J trimming: 4 bases; junction bases outside the gene matches: 2. The CDR3 covers 13 residues. This CDR3 reads CASSLGQSYGYTF. The CDR3 bases are TGTGCCAGCAGCTTGGGACAGTCCTATGGCTACACCTTC.

The rearrangement joins TRBV28 to TRBJ2-2; TRBD2 matches at 12 bases. The germline gives CDR1 MDHEN, CDR2 SYDVKM. The V segment lost 4 bases and the J segment 6 bases; nucleotides outside the gene matches: 6. CDR3 length equals 16 residues. CDR3 in amino acids: CASSSTSGSRSGELFF. The CDR3 DNA sequence: TGTGCCAGCAGTTCGACTAGCGGGAGCAGGTCCGGGGAGCTGTTTTTT.

This sequence joins TRBV4-2 and TRBJ2-6, with a possible D match to TRBD1 (6 bases). Germline V CDR1 and CDR2: LGHNA, YNFKEQ. The CDR3 spans 20 residues. V dropped 0 bases and J dropped 0 bases, with 18 bases sitting between them. The chain's CDR3 is CASSQDVILQGSSGANVLTF. CDR3 in DNA: TGTGCCAGCAGCCAAGATGTTATTTTACAGGGAAGCTCTGGGGCCAACGTCCTGACTTTC.

The chain joins TRBV3-1 (or the pseudogene TRBV3-2) to TRBJ2-1; 8 bases fit TRBD2. The J segment lost 6 bases and the V segment lost 4 bases, leaving 14 bases of the junction unmatched. Germline V lookup: CDR1 LGHDT, CDR2 YNNKEL (reference sequence). The CDR3 runs 17 residues. The CDR3 nucleotides are TGTGCCAGCAGCCCTGGGATTGGGACTAGGCGAGGCAATGAGCAGTTCTTC. Translated, it gives CASSPGIGTRRGNEQFF.

The chain recombines TRBV30 with TRBJ1-4, with D perhaps TRBD1 (5 bases). Germline CDR1 reads GTSNPN; CDR2 reads SVGIG (reference sequence). With 0 bases removed from V and 12 bases from J, the gap between germline ends came to 17 bases. The CDR3 consists of 14 residues. CDR3 protein: CAWSVGEWGGELFF. The DNA of the CDR3 is TGTGCCTGGAGTGTTGGGGAGTGGGGAGGGGAACTGTTTTTT.

The chain links TRBV20-1 to TRBJ1-1, with D maybe TRBD1 (5 bases). This CDR3 is 11 amino acids long. V was pared by 6 bases and J by 3 bases, with 8 bases between. CDR1 and CDR2 (germline): DFQATT, SNEGSKA (reference sequence). CDR3 sequence reads: CSAPGDTEAFF. The CDR3 DNA sequence: TGCAGTGCCCCGGGGGACACTGAAGCTTTCTTT.

The chain uses TRBV24-1 and TRBJ2-1; D possibly corresponds to TRBD2 (6 bases). Germline CDR1 is KGHDR and CDR2 is SFDVKD. The V end was cut by 5 bases, the J end by 0 bases, with 13 bases between. This CDR3 comprises 16 residues. CDR3 in amino acids: CATSAVSGRSYNEQFF. The CDR3 DNA is TGTGCCACCAGTGCCGTAAGCGGGCGCTCCTACAATGAGCAGTTCTTC.

V and J are TRBV6-5 and TRBJ1-6; no reliable D call. Trimming shortened V by 6 bases and J by 3 bases, and 6 bases separated the two germline ends. The CDR3 has 13 residues. Germline CDR1 MNHEY, CDR2 SVGAGI. CDR3 in amino acids: CASRRGYNSPLHF. The CDR3 DNA is TGTGCCAGCAGACGGGGCTATAATTCACCCCTCCACTTT.

V and J are TRBV6-5 and TRBJ1-2, with TRBD1 matching 7 bases. The trim removed 6 bases at V and 2 bases at J, leaving 6 bases unmatched. Germline CDR1 and CDR2: MNHEY and SVGAGI. The CDR3 contains 14 residues. CDR3 sequence: CASRRGQLNYGYTF. In DNA, the CDR3 is TGTGCCAGCAGAAGGGGGCAGTTGAACTATGGCTACACCTTC.

V and J are TRBV2 and TRBJ2-4; D is unclear. The CDR3 has 10 residues. Trimming stripped 8 bases from V and 6 bases from J, with 5 bases between. From germline, CDR1 is SNHLY and CDR2 FYNNEI. DNA of the CDR3: TGTGCCAGCGGCTTAAACATTCAGTACTTC. It codes for CASGLNIQYF.

This rearrangement joins TRBV9 to TRBJ2-7; D not resolved. V lost 0 bases and J 5 bases, leaving 9 bases between the germline ends. The CDR3 covers 13 residues. The germline gives CDR1 SGDLS, CDR2 YYNGEE. The DNA of the CDR3 is TGTGCCAGCAGCGTAGGTCCAGGCCACGAGCAGTACTTC. Protein product: CASSVGPGHEQYF.

This clone has only a few counts. V and J are TRBV6-1 and TRBJ1-5, with 7 bases aligning to TRBD1. The CDR3 extends over 14 amino acids. The germline V gene has CDR1 MNHNS and CDR2 SASEGT. V was clipped by 2 bases and J by 5 bases; unmatched bases: 3. The CDR3 DNA reads as TGTGCCAGCAGTGAATTTACAGGGGATCAGCCCCAGCATTTT. Translating gives CASSEFTGDQPQHF.

V usage is TRBV12-3 or TRBV12-4 and J usage is TRBJ2-5, with D perhaps matching TRBD1 (6 bases). The CDR3 loop spans 13 amino acids. The V end lost 3 bases, the J end lost 4 bases, and 9 bases lay between the germline ends. CDR3 nucleotides: TGTGCCAGCAGTTTGGTCAGGGGAGAGACCCAGTACTTC. Translation: CASSLVRGETQYF.

This chain uses TRBV5-4 with TRBJ1-4; D uncertain. CDR3 length: 16 amino acids. Germline CDR1 is SGHNT and CDR2 is YYREEE (reference sequence). Trimming took off 4 bases at V and 5 bases at J, with 18 bases between the two ends. The CDR3 loop is CASSLGGGHINEKLFF. The CDR3 nucleotides read TGTGCCAGCAGCCTGGGAGGCGGGCATATCAATGAAAAACTGTTTTTT.

Only a few counts were recorded for this clone. This chain links TRBV5-1 with TRBJ2-7; 9 bases are shared with TRBD2. The trim removed 0 bases at V and 0 bases at J, leaving 4 bases unmatched. The germline V gene has CDR1 SGHRS and CDR2 YFSETQ. The CDR3 covers 16 residues. The CDR3 protein is CASSLDSSGSSYEQYF. CDR3 in DNA: TGCGCCAGCAGCTTGGATAGTAGCGGGAGCTCCTACGAGCAGTACTTC.